These 2 T cell receptor beta chains came from one sample sequenced in a study of blood T cell repertoires in COVID-19. Produced via immunoSEQ multiplex PCR; TCRdb's table is partial and in-frame only. The sample carries around 45,000 clones, around nine tenths recorded once. Sequenced material: peripheral blood. These receptors all stem from a man between 60 and 75 years old with active or convalescent COVID-19.

The sample holds one count of this clone. The genes are TRBV28 and TRBJ1-2; tentatively, D is TRBD1 (5 bases). CDR3 length: 13 amino acids. The germline V gene encodes CDR1 MDHEN and CDR2 SYDVKM. Trimming removed 2 bases from V and 7 bases from J, with 11 bases in between. DNA for the CDR3: TGTGCCAGCAGTTTAGTGGGCAGGGCTGGCTACACCTTC. Amino acids: CASSLVGRAGYTF.

The CDR3 loop reads CASSQEGRSNQPQHF. In DNA, the CDR3 is TGTGCCAGTAGCCAAGAGGGCCGAAGCAATCAGCCCCAGCATTTT. This sequence joins TRBV19 and TRBJ1-5; D remains ambiguous. V lost 6 bases and J 1 base, leaving 13 bases between the germline ends. The CDR3 spans 15 residues. CDR1 LNHDA and CDR2 SQIVND come from the germline V gene (reference sequence).